The next 20 T cell receptor beta chains were all read from a single sample in a study of chemoradiotherapy in HPV16-positive cancers (dated by TCRdb to between 2020 and 2023). Library preparation used the immunoSEQ multiplex PCR assay. Drawn from immuneACCESS, this table holds only the in-frame rearrangements with V and J called that TCRdb kept. Clones are partly lost; checked studies trace under half to an unresolved V gene and leave the rest unexplained. This sample lists 1,500 to 2,000 clones; 85% to 90% were detected once. Roughly 10% of the sample is held by the ten biggest clonotypes. The material sequenced was tumor tissue, taken from a patient who underwent chemoradiotherapy. The receptors originated from a human donor with HPV-associated anogenital cancer.

The rearrangement links TRBV9 to TRBJ2-5; D may be TRBD2 (5 bases). The J call is in doubt because the DNA end fits TRBJ2-7 better. Germline V gene lookup returns CDR1 SGDLS and CDR2 YYNGEE. This CDR3 contains 14 residues. The CDR3 nucleotides read TGTGCCAGCAGCCCCCAGTGGCCCGGGGTCGAGCAGTACTTC. Protein sequence: CASSPQWPGVEQYF.

This rearrangement joins TRBV7-9 to TRBJ2-1, with 7 bases matching TRBD1. Germline trimming cut 5 bases from V and 10 bases from J; bases unmatched to any gene: 5. Germline loops: CDR1 SEHNR, CDR2 FQNEAQ (reference sequence). The CDR3 runs to 12 residues. CDR3 nucleotides: TGTGCCAGCAGCCACGGGACAGAGGAGCAGTTCTTC. Protein: CASSHGTEEQFF.

The chain carries TRBV18 and TRBJ1-3; 8 bases fit TRBD1. V dropped 5 bases and J dropped 4; count of bases not matched to a gene: 4. CDR1 and CDR2 from the germline V gene are KGHSH and LQKENI. CDR3 length: 14 amino acids. CDR3 residues: CASSLTGAGNTIYF. The CDR3, as DNA: TGTGCCAGCTCATTGACAGGGGCCGGAAACACCATATATTTT.

The V and J genes are TRBV6-6 and TRBJ1-1; TRBD1 is a possible D gene (6 bases). CDR3 length: 16 residues. CDR1 MNHNY and CDR2 SVGAGI come from the germline V gene (reference sequence). Trimming cost V 2 bases and J 0 bases, with 13 bases left between them. The chain's CDR3 is CASSYAQGLMNTEAFF. CDR3 nucleotides: TGTGCCAGCAGTTACGCACAGGGCCTAATGAACACTGAAGCTTTCTTT.

This clone was seen only once. V gene TRBV6-4 combines with J gene TRBJ1-2, with D possibly being TRBD1 (6 bases). CDR3 size: 15 residues. V dropped 0 bases and J dropped 6 bases, with 14 bases sitting between them. Germline V gives CDR1 MRHNA, CDR2 SNTAGT. The CDR3 bases are TGTGCCAGCAGTGACTCGTCTGGGGGCGCGGATGGCTACACCTTC. Its translation: CASSDSSGGADGYTF.

This rearrangement joins TRBV9 to TRBJ1-2; D ambiguous. Germline V gene lookup returns CDR1 SGDLS and CDR2 YYNGEE. Between the trimmed V and J ends, which lost 0 bases and 2 bases, there was a span of 17 bases. This CDR3 is 17 amino acids long. The DNA for the CDR3 is TGTGCCAGCAGCGTAGGCCCCGAGTCCGGACCCAACTATGGCTACACCTTC. Translating gives CASSVGPESGPNYGYTF.

The chain has TRBV11-2 and TRBJ1-3; D unresolved. This CDR3 is built from 14 residues. The germline V gene encodes CDR1 SGHAT and CDR2 FQNNGV. The V end was cut by 5 bases, the J end by 0 bases, with 8 bases between. In DNA form, the CDR3 reads TGTGCCAGCAGCCCTACACGCTCTGGAAACACCATATATTTT. It codes for CASSPTRSGNTIYF.

V and J are TRBV6-1 and TRBJ1-1; the D is unclear. Germline CDR1 is MNHNS and CDR2 is SASEGT. The V end was cut by 3 bases, the J end by 0 bases, with 8 bases between. The CDR3 totals 14 residues. The DNA of the CDR3 is TGTGCCAGCAGTGACCCCCATCTGAACACTGAAGCTTTCTTT. It specifies CASSDPHLNTEAFF.

The chain links TRBV11-2 to TRBJ2-5; no clear D gene. Germline V lookup: CDR1 SGHAT, CDR2 FQNNGV. The CDR3 is 12 residues long. V lost 3 bases, J lost 5 bases, and 7 bases lay in between. The CDR3 is CASSFEGETQYF. CDR3 DNA: TGTGCCAGCAGCTTCGAAGGCGAGACCCAGTACTTC.

This rearrangement joins TRBV6-4 to TRBJ2-3; TRBD2 might be the D (6 bases). The CDR3 has 14 amino acids. The germline V and J ends were trimmed by 3 bases and 3 bases, with 10 bases remaining between them. Germline V CDR1 and CDR2: MRHNA, SNTAGT. The CDR3 DNA reads as TGTGCCAGCAGTGATACGGGGGATACAGATACGCAGTATTTT. It codes for CASSDTGDTDTQYF.

This chain links TRBV4-3 with TRBJ1-1; 8 nucleotides match TRBD1. This CDR3 is built from 16 residues. Germline V lookup: CDR1 LGHNA, CDR2 YSLEER. V lost 0 bases to trimming and J lost 1 base; unmatched junction nucleotides: 4. CDR3: CASSQDPQGANTEAFF. CDR3 nucleotide sequence: TGCGCCAGCAGCCAAGACCCGCAGGGGGCGAACACTGAAGCTTTCTTT.

V gene TRBV6-9 combines with J gene TRBJ1-4; 9 bases match TRBD1. Germline CDR1 and CDR2: MNHGY and SVAAGI. The CDR3 is 16 residues long. Losses at the gene ends were 4 bases for V and 6 bases for J; bases not matched to a gene: 9. The CDR3 region has the DNA TGTGCCAGCAGTTTTTCATCGGGACAGGGTGATGAAAAACTGTTTTTT. As protein: CASSFSSGQGDEKLFF.

The chain employs TRBV18 and TRBJ2-1; 13 positions agree with TRBD2. Unmatched junction bases numbered 6, after V lost 1 base and J lost 6 bases. CDR1 and CDR2 (germline): KGHSH, LQKENI. This CDR3 has 17 amino acids. The CDR3 nucleotides read TGTGCCAGCTCACCACTGATAACTAGCGGGGGGGCCAATGAGCAGTTCTTC. This codes for CASSPLITSGGANEQFF. Full variable domain (rest looked up from reference TRBV18 and TRBJ2-1): NAGVMQNPRHLVRRRGQEARLRCSPMKGHSHVYWYRQLPEEGLKFMVYLQKENIIDESGMPKERFSAEFPKEGPSILRIQQVVRGDSAAYFCASSPLITSGGANEQFFGPGTRLTVL.

This chain uses TRBV6-4 with TRBJ2-2, with unresolved D. Germline-derived CDR1 and CDR2 are MRHNA and SNTAGT. The V gene lost 5 bases and the J gene lost 6 bases, with 13 bases spanning the gap. The CDR3 is 14 residues long. In nucleotides, the CDR3 is TGTGCCAGCAGTTACGGACCTGGAGCCGGGGAGCTGTTTTTT. It translates to CASSYGPGAGELFF.

The chain is built from TRBV6-1 and TRBJ1-2; D not resolved. V lost 2 bases and J 1 base, leaving 8 bases between the germline ends. Germline assignment: CDR1 MNHNS and CDR2 SASEGT. CDR3 size: 14 residues. The CDR3 DNA follows: TGTGCCAGCAGTGAATCAGGAAATAACTATGGCTACACCTTC. This gives the protein CASSESGNNYGYTF.

CDR3 in amino acids: CASKKGDEIYEQYF. Written as DNA, the CDR3 is TGCGCCAGCAAGAAGGGGGACGAGATCTACGAGCAGTACTTC. This chain connects TRBV5-1 to TRBJ2-7, with D perhaps matching TRBD1 (6 bases). Trimming took 6 bases from V and 3 from J, leaving 16 bases between them. Germline CDR1 SGHRS, CDR2 YFSETQ. This CDR3 has 14 residues.

V usage is TRBV15 and J usage is TRBJ1-1; TRBD1 agrees at 8 bases. Per germline, CDR1 LNHNV and CDR2 YYDKDF (reference sequence). The CDR3 is 15 residues long. After removal of 1 base from V and 5 bases from J, the junction contained 6 bases not matched to a gene. Here the CDR3 DNA reads TGTGCCACCAGCAGAGGTACAGGGGGACAAACTGAAGCTTTCTTT. Protein product: CATSRGTGGQTEAFF.

The rearrangement joins TRBV21-1 to TRBJ2-3; the table's D call TRBD2 went unverified against the DNA. TRBV21-1 is shown as a pseudogene. There are 16 residues in the CDR3. The CDR3 region is CASSVHLAASTDTQYF. DNA for the CDR3: TGTGCCAGCAGCGTACACCTAGCGGCTAGCACAGATACGCAGTATTTT.

The rearrangement joins TRBV4-1 to TRBJ2-2; the D is unclear. The germline V gene encodes CDR1 MGHRA and CDR2 YSYEKL. V was clipped by 2 bases and J by 8 bases, with 21 bases between them. The CDR3 covers 17 residues. For the CDR3, the DNA is TGCGCCAGCAGCCAATCGGATTTGGGTTTTTCGGCGGGGGAGCTGTTTTTT. Amino acids: CASSQSDLGFSAGELFF.

J is TRBJ1-4 and V is TRBV14; no reliable D call. Germline loops: CDR1 SGHDN, CDR2 FVKESK. V was clipped by 3 bases and J by 0 bases, with 14 bases between them. The CDR3 runs to 17 residues. This CDR3 reads CASSHIGFEATNEKLFF. CDR3 sequence (DNA): TGTGCCAGCAGCCATATTGGTTTCGAGGCAACTAATGAAAAACTGTTTTTT.